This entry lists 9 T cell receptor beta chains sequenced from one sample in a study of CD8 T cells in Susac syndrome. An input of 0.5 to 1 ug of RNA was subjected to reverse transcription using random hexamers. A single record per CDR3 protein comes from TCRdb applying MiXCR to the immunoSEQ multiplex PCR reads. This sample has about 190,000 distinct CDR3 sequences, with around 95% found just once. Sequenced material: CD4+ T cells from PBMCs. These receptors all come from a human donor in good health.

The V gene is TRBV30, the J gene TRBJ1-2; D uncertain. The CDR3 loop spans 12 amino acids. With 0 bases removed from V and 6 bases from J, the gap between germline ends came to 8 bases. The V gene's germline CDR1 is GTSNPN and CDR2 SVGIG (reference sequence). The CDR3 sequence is CAWSVSPDGYTF. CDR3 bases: TGTGCCTGGAGTGTAAGTCCGGATGGCTACACCTTC.

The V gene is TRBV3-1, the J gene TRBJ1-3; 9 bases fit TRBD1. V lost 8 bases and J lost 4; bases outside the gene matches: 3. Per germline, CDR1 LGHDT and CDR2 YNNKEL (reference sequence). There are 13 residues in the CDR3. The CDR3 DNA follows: TGTGCCAGCGGGGGACAGGGAGGAAACACCATATATTTT. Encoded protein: CASGGQGGNTIYF.

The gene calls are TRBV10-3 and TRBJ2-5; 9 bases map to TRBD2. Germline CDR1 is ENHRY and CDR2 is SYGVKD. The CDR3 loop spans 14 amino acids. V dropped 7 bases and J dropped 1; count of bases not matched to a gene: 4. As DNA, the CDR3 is TGTGCCATCATCGAGCGGGGGGTCCAAGAGACCCAGTACTTC. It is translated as CAIIERGVQETQYF.

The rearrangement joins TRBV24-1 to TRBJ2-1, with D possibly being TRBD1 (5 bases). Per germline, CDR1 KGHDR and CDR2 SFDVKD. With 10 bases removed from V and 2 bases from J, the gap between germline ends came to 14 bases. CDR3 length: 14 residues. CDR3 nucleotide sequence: TGTGCCACAGACCAGGGTGCGGCCTACAATGAGCAGTTCTTC. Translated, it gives CATDQGAAYNEQFF.

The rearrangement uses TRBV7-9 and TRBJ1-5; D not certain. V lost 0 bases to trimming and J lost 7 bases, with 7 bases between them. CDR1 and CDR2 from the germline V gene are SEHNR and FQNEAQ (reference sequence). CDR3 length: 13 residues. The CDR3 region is CASSLALQQPQHF. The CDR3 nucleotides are TGTGCCAGCAGCTTAGCGCTACAACAGCCCCAGCATTTT.

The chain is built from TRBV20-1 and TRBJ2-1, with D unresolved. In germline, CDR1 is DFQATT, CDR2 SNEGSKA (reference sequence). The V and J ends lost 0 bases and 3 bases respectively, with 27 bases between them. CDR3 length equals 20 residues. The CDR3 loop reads CSARDRPAHRAPRSYNEQFF. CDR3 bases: TGCAGTGCTAGAGACCGACCCGCACACCGTGCCCCTAGAAGCTACAATGAGCAGTTCTTC.

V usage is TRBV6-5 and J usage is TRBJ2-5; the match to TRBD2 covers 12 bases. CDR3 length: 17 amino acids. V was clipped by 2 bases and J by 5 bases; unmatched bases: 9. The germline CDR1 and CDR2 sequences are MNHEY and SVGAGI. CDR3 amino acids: CASSYGLAGGPGETQYF. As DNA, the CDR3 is TGTGCCAGCAGTTACGGGCTAGCGGGGGGGCCAGGGGAGACCCAGTACTTC.

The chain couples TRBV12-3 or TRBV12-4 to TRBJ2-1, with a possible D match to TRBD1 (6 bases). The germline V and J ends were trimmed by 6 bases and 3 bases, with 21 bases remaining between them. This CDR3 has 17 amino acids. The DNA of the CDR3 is TGTGCCAGCAGCCCTAGAGCCGGGACAAGCGTCTACAATGAGCAGTTCTTC. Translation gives CASSPRAGTSVYNEQFF.

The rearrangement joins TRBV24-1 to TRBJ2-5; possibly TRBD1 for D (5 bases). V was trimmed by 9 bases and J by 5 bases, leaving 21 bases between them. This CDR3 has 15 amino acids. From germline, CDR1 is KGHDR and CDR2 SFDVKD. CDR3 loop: CATPNVQGHRETQYF. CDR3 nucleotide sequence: TGTGCCACCCCGAACGTGCAGGGTCACCGGGAGACCCAGTACTTC.